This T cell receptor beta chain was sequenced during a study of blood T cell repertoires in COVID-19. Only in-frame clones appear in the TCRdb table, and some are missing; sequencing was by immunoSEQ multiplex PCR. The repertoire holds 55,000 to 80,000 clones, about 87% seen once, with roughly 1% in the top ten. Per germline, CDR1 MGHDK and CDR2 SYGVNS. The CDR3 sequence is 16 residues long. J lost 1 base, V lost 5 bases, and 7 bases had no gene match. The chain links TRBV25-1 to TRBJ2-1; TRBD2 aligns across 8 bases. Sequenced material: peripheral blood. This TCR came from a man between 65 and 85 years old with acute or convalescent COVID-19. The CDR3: CASSSPAGESYNEQFF. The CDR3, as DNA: TGTGCCAGCAGTTCACCAGCGGGAGAATCCTACAATGAGCAGTTCTTC. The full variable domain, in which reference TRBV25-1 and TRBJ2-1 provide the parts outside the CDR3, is EADIYQTPRYLVIGTGKKITLECSQTMGHDKMYWYQQDPGMELHLIHYSYGVNSTEKGDLSSESTVSRIRTEHFPLTLESARPSHTSQYLCASSSPAGESYNEQFFGPGTRLTVL.